This T cell receptor (beta chain) was captured in a study of shared clonotypes between healthy human individuals. The table lists this clone with a few counts. Germline V gives CDR1 LNHNV, CDR2 YYDKDF (reference sequence). Trimming left V 1 base short and J 2 bases short, with 12 bases between. This CDR3 is 16 amino acids long. Recent acute infections and vaccinations were absent in the healthy HIV-negative adult donors. The method was immunoSEQ multiplex PCR; TCRdb's version includes in-frame clones alone and lacks a portion of them. This table holds fewer than 650,000 clones, just over 75% found once.

The chain recombines TRBV15 with TRBJ2-1; D not resolved. This TCR derives from a middle-aged woman in good health. Some clones in this sample may be carry-over from other donors' samples. The sequencing input was PBMCs. CDR3 DNA: TGTGCCACCAGCAGAGCCCCCGGCGACGCCTACAATGAGCAGTTCTTC. Translated, it gives CATSRAPGDAYNEQFF.